The clone carrying this TCR beta chain was picked up many times. No antigen is known for it. At one end the junction does not follow the germline gene, possibly because of a read error. These data belong to a study of Graves' ophthalmopathy and Graves' hyperthyroidism. Study observations and caveats: In blood, most expanded thyroid clonotypes above 0.001 frequency were also detected.

Per the germline V gene, CDR1 is ENHRY and CDR2 is SYGVKD. CDR3 length: 15 amino acids. For donors with ophthalmopathy, the disease showed moderate-to-severe activity, reached CAS ≥3 and NOSPECS ≥4, and had lasted under 3 months. Enrollment excluded any patients with other autoimmune diseases, uncontrolled infections, pregnancy or lactation. PBMCs stemmed from more than 9.5 ml of fresh peripheral blood. As the template, RNA transcripts were used to amplify TCR beta CDR3 regions. RT-PCR was first run with HTBI primers, then multiplex PCR in a second round. Each CDR3 protein gets one entry after TCRdb re-called the multiplex PCR reads with MiXCR. The sample shows 600,000 to 950,000 distinct CDR3 sequences, 40% of them seen only once.

The genes are TRBV10-3 and TRBJ1-4; TRBD1 might be the D (6 bases). The clonotype originates from an adult man with Graves' ophthalmopathy. Sequenced: peripheral blood. CDR3 protein: CASSAAGAPNEKLFF. CDR3 nucleotide sequence: TGTGCCAGCAGTGCCGCAGGGGCACCCAATGAAAAACTGTTTTTT.